These 23 T cell receptor beta chains were all obtained from the same sample, sequenced in a study of T cells after yellow fever vaccination. TCRdb re-analysed the 5' RACE reads in MiXCR, keeping a single row per CDR3 protein. The table records a few hundred thousand distinct CDR3 sequences, less than 7.5% of them present only once. The sample here was CD4+ T cells sorted from PBMCs, taken on the day of the yellow fever booster vaccination. The source is a man aged 30-40 years who received the YFV17D yellow fever vaccine.

This clonotype was observed at least ten times. Germline and junction disagree at one end, which may indicate a read error. The chain recombines TRBV7-3 with TRBJ2-3, with 7 bases that match TRBD1. The length of the CDR3 is 14 residues. CDR1 SGHTA and CDR2 FQGTGA come from the germline V gene. In DNA form, the CDR3 reads TGTGCCAGCAGCGTAACAGGGGAGACAGATACGCAGTATTTT. Translation: CASSVTGETDTQYF.

This chain connects TRBV12-3 or TRBV12-4 to TRBJ2-1; tentative D call: TRBD2 (6 bases). Trimming stripped 4 bases from V and 6 bases from J, with 22 bases between. The CDR3 sequence is 17 residues long. The CDR3: CASSSLSGTPGGNEQFF. DNA for the CDR3: TGTGCCAGCAGTTCCCTTAGCGGAACCCCTGGGGGCAATGAGCAGTTCTTC.

This clonotype was observed at least ten times. This chain uses TRBV12-3 or TRBV12-4 with TRBJ2-1, with D possibly being TRBD1 or TRBD2 (6 bases each). V was pared by 6 bases and J by 9 bases, with 18 bases between. The CDR3 has 14 residues. The CDR3 region has the DNA TGTGCCAGCAGATTAACGGGGGCTTTAGGTGAGCAGTTCTTC. Translating gives CASRLTGALGEQFF.

This clonotype was detected many times. This chain joins TRBV5-8 and TRBJ2-1; TRBD2 matches at 8 bases. V lost 4 bases, J lost 1 base, and 10 bases stayed unmatched. Germline V lookup: CDR1 SGHTS, CDR2 YDEGEE. The CDR3 spans 17 residues. The CDR3 is CASSRGGSSGSYNEQFF. CDR3 bases: TGTGCCAGCAGCCGAGGGGGTTCTAGCGGGTCCTACAATGAGCAGTTCTTC.

The table lists this clonotype with many counts. The DNA of the CDR3 is TGTGCCAGCTCACCAAGGGGCAGTAGCAATCAGCCCCAGCATTTT. Translating gives CASSPRGSSNQPQHF. V is TRBV18 and J is TRBJ1-5; a possible D gene is TRBD1 (5 bases). CDR3 length: 15 residues. The germline V gene encodes CDR1 KGHSH and CDR2 LQKENI. Trimming took 2 bases from V and 0 from J, leaving 8 bases between them.

The V gene is TRBV12-3 or TRBV12-4, the J gene TRBJ1-5, with D unresolved. The CDR3 spans 14 residues. Trimming took 7 bases from V and 7 from J, leaving 17 bases between them. CDR3 loop: CASTLTDRGQPQHF. The CDR3 DNA sequence: TGTGCCAGCACCCTCACGGACCGAGGACAGCCCCAGCATTTT.

This clonotype was recorded many times. The chain is built from TRBV28 and TRBJ2-5; D might be TRBD1 or TRBD2, each matching 6 bases. The CDR3 has 15 amino acids. The V end was cut by 4 bases, the J end by 1 base, with 13 bases between. The germline CDR1 and CDR2 sequences are MDHEN and SYDVKM. The CDR3 DNA sequence: TGTGCCAGCAGTTCGGGGGCCCTTTCCCAAGAGACCCAGTACTTC. It yields the protein CASSSGALSQETQYF.

The chain recombines TRBV4-3 with TRBJ1-4, with D possibly matching TRBD1 (5 bases). Per the germline V gene, CDR1 is LGHNA and CDR2 is YSLEER. The CDR3 contains 17 residues. Trimming pared 0 bases from V and 9 bases from J, leaving 20 bases between. CDR3 coding DNA: TGCGCCAGCAGCCAAGATGCGGTGGGGCAGGGAACCAAAAAACTGTTTTTT. It codes for CASSQDAVGQGTKKLFF.

Remarks on this clonotype: A much larger clone lies a single base off, so this may be a read error. The chain has TRBV12-3 or TRBV12-4 and TRBJ2-5; tentative D call: TRBD1 (5 bases). This CDR3 has 12 amino acids. Trimming took off 9 bases at V and 5 bases at J, with 13 bases between the two ends. In DNA, the CDR3 is TGTGCCAGTAGGGGCAGTCATGAGACCCAGTACTTC. Its protein is CASRGSHETQYF.

This clonotype was counted ten times or more. This rearrangement joins TRBV7-3 to TRBJ1-1; TRBD1 might be the D (6 bases). CDR3 size: 19 residues. V was clipped by 7 bases and J by 0 bases, with 27 bases between them. In germline, CDR1 is SGHTA, CDR2 FQGTGA. This chain's CDR3 is CASILRESLTGKVNTEAFF. As DNA, the CDR3 is TGTGCCAGCATCCTAAGGGAATCGTTAACAGGGAAAGTGAACACTGAAGCTTTCTTT.

This clonotype has only a few counts. The CDR3 here is CASSLLSGRAPTDTQYF. CDR3 DNA: TGTGCCAGCAGCCTGCTTAGCGGGAGGGCTCCTACAGATACGCAGTATTTT. The chain recombines TRBV7-3 with TRBJ2-3, with 11 bases aligning to TRBD2. Germline V lookup: CDR1 SGHTA, CDR2 FQGTGA. V shed 5 bases and J 3 bases; nucleotides not matched to a gene: 10. The CDR3 length is 17 residues.

This clonotype was found a few times. The chain combines TRBV27 with TRBJ2-5; 9 bases line up with TRBD2. Unmatched junction bases numbered 12, after V lost 3 bases and J lost 4 bases. CDR3 size: 17 residues. From germline, CDR1 is MNHEY and CDR2 SMNVEV (reference sequence). Here the CDR3 reads CASSFNWLAGPPETQYF. In nucleotides, the CDR3 is TGTGCCAGCAGTTTTAATTGGCTAGCGGGGCCCCCAGAGACCCAGTACTTC.

The gene calls are TRBV5-1 and TRBJ2-3; no reliable D call. Trimming took 1 base from V and 6 from J, leaving 3 bases between them. The germline CDR1 and CDR2 sequences are SGHRS and YFSETQ. CDR3 size: 11 residues. This CDR3 is CASSLWDTQYF. The CDR3 nucleotides are TGCGCCAGCAGCTTGTGGGATACGCAGTATTTT.

The sample holds a few counts of this clonotype. The genes are TRBV2 and TRBJ2-2; tentatively, D is TRBD2 (5 bases). Looked up from germline, CDR1 is SNHLY and CDR2 is FYNNEI. The CDR3 contains 15 residues. Trimming took off 5 bases at V and 2 bases at J, with 12 bases between the two ends. The CDR3: CASSKETTNTGELFF. The CDR3 DNA follows: TGTGCCAGCAGTAAGGAGACTACTAACACCGGGGAGCTGTTTTTT.

J is TRBJ2-7 and V is TRBV27; 12 nucleotides match TRBD2. The germline V gene has CDR1 MNHEY and CDR2 SMNVEV (reference sequence). V gave up 4 bases and J gave up 2 bases; unmatched junction bases: 12. This CDR3 comprises 18 residues. DNA of the CDR3: TGTGCCAGCAGTTCCTCCGGGACTAGCGGGCCCCAACCCTACGAGCAGTACTTC. Protein product: CASSSSGTSGPQPYEQYF.

The genes are TRBV20-1 and TRBJ2-3; 8 bases map to TRBD2. The CDR3 has 12 residues. The ends lost 6 bases at V and 7 bases at J; junction bases unmatched: 6. Germline values: CDR1 DFQATT, CDR2 SNEGSKA (reference sequence). The CDR3 loop reads CSAPGGVNTQYF. The CDR3 DNA sequence: TGCAGTGCCCCGGGAGGGGTGAATACGCAGTATTTT.

This clonotype came up many times. V gene TRBV7-2 combines with J gene TRBJ2-7, with a weak D call TRBD2 (6 bases). Germline CDR1 SGHTA, CDR2 FQGNSA. This CDR3 comprises 14 residues. With 5 bases removed from V and 2 bases from J, the gap between germline ends came to 13 bases. The DNA of the CDR3 is TGTGCCAGCAGCATTAGGAGGGGTGCCTACGAGCAGTACTTC. Translation: CASSIRRGAYEQYF.

The chain couples TRBV7-3 to TRBJ2-1; 10 positions agree with TRBD2. Germline V gene data show CDR1 as SGHTA and CDR2 as FQGTGA. The CDR3 sequence is 14 residues long. The ends lost 2 bases at V and 9 bases at J; junction bases unmatched: 4. The CDR3 loop is CASSLSSGRVEQFF. CDR3 sequence (DNA): TGTGCCAGCAGCTTATCCAGCGGGAGGGTTGAGCAGTTCTTC.

This clonotype has ten or more counts. The V gene is TRBV18, the J gene TRBJ2-5; D is unresolved. The germline V gene has CDR1 KGHSH and CDR2 LQKENI. Trimming removed 6 bases from V and 2 bases from J, with 13 bases in between. This CDR3 has 14 residues. The CDR3 reads CASSRAGRQETQYF. Here the CDR3 DNA reads TGTGCCAGCTCTCGCGCTGGACGGCAAGAGACCCAGTACTTC.

This clonotype was counted many times. The chain combines TRBV5-1 with TRBJ2-2, with 7 bases lining up with TRBD2. CDR3 length: 16 amino acids. Trimming at V came to 4 bases and at J to 8 bases, leaving 14 bases not matched to a gene. CDR1 is SGHRS and CDR2 is YFSETQ in the germline V gene. DNA of the CDR3: TGCGCCAGCAGCGTAACCTCGGGACTATTCCAGGGGGAGCTGTTTTTT. Its protein product is CASSVTSGLFQGELFF.

Ten or more counts support this clonotype. V usage is TRBV29-1 and J usage is TRBJ2-7, with 7 bases fitting TRBD1. In germline, CDR1 is SQVTM, CDR2 ANQGSEA. CDR3 length: 12 amino acids. V dropped 6 bases and J dropped 1; count of bases not matched to a gene: 3. CDR3 sequence: CSVPGQSYEQYF. CDR3 nucleotide sequence: TGCAGCGTGCCGGGACAGTCCTACGAGCAGTACTTC.

The chain combines TRBV5-4 with TRBJ2-1; 13 positions agree with TRBD2. V shed 0 bases, J shed 8 bases, and the junction held 5 bases outside the gene matches. Germline values: CDR1 SGHNT, CDR2 YYREEE (reference sequence). The CDR3 runs 16 residues. CDR3 nucleotides: TGTGCCAGCAGCTTGGGTGGACTAGCGGGAGTGTATGAGCAGTTCTTC. Amino acids: CASSLGGLAGVYEQFF.

This clonotype was seen a handful of times. V usage is TRBV12-3 or TRBV12-4 and J usage is TRBJ2-7; possible D gene TRBD2, 6 bases. Trimming left V 7 bases short and J 7 bases short, with 17 bases between. This CDR3 spans 13 amino acids. The CDR3 sequence is CASTYSGVWEQYF. CDR3 nucleotides: TGTGCCAGCACCTACTCGGGGGTTTGGGAGCAGTACTTC.